The T cell receptor (beta chain) under discussion was sequenced for a study of blood T cell repertoires in COVID-19. Study summary: There were acute and convalescent COVID-19 samples, and they came from the United States, Italy and Spain.

There are 11 residues in the CDR3. Germline-derived CDR1 and CDR2 are DFQATT and SNEGSKA (reference sequence). Trimming shortened V by 1 base and J by 7 bases, and 7 bases separated the two germline ends. While infection was still active, Seattle patients were enrolled and then followed longitudinally. The data were produced by immunoSEQ multiplex PCR, yet TCRdb's version contains in-frame clones alone and is incomplete. This repertoire shows hundreds of thousands of clones, about 88% found once; its top ten account for roughly 14%. The V and J genes are TRBV20-1 and TRBJ1-2, with TRBD1 as a possible D gene (5 bases). Sequenced input: peripheral blood. The sequence derives from a woman aged 70-85 years with COVID-19, enrolled during active disease. CDR3 sequence reads: CSARATVGYTF. CDR3 DNA: TGCAGTGCTAGAGCGACAGTTGGCTACACCTTC.